This TCR beta chain was recorded in a study of tumor-infiltrating lymphocytes in primary liver carcinoma. Study context: By surgical resection, the patients were treated for their primary liver carcinoma. Staging placed the tumors at T1-T3 N0M0, and they measured 4.2 to 10 cm across.

This clonotype was seen repeatedly, ten times or more. No antigen is known for it. Starting from roughly 0.5 ug of total RNA, TCR beta cDNA was produced with a primer in the constant region. It was through three nested multiplex PCR rounds of slightly modified ARM-PCR that TCR beta libraries arose. MiXCR was run by TCRdb on the multiplex PCR reads, yielding one entry per CDR3 protein. The profile shows about 330,000 distinct CDR3 sequences, 65% of them singletons. Points from the study as a whole: Tumor-adjacent and tumor-blood pairs shared a smaller degree of overlap than tumor region pairs.

Blood RNA came from unsorted whole blood; germline DNA was also extracted. The clonotype originates from a man in his forties with primary liver carcinoma and hepatitis B virus infection. What was sequenced was peripheral blood.

Here the CDR3 reads CASSPVALPWETQYF. DNA for the CDR3: TGCGCCAGCAGCCCTGTGGCCCTACCGTGGGAGACCCAGTACTTC. This sequence joins TRBV4-3 and TRBJ2-5; D call uncertain. Germline CDR1 LGHNA, CDR2 YSLEER. The CDR3 sequence is 15 residues long. V shed 4 bases and J shed 5 bases, with 17 bases lying between them.